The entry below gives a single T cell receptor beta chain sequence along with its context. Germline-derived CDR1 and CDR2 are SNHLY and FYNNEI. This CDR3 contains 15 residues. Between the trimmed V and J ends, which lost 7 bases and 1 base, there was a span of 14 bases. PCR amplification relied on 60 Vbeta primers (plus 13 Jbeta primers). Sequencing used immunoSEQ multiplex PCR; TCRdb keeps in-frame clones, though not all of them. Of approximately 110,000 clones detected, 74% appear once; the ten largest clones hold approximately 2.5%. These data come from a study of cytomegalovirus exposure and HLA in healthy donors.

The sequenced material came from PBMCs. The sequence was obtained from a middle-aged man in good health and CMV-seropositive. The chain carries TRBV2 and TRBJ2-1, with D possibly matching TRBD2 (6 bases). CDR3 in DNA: TGTGCCAGCAAGGAGGGGATACCTTCCTACAATGAGCAGTTCTTC. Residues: CASKEGIPSYNEQFF. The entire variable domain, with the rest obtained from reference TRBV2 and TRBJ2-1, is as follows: EPEVTQTPSHQVTQMGQEVILRCVPISNHLYFYWYRQILGQKVEFLVSFYNNEISEKSEIFDDQFSVERPDGSNFTLKIRSTKLEDSAMYFCASKEGIPSYNEQFFGPGTRLTVL.